This TCR beta chain was captured in a study of a mutant IDH1 vaccine in newly diagnosed glioma. Study at large: All eight of the vaccinations patients received fell in weeks 1, 3, 5, 7, 11, 15, 19 and 23.

Remarks on this clone: Its antigen remains unidentified.

Time point specified: week 5, during vaccination. Every vaccine dose comprised 300 ug of mutant IDH1 20-mer peptide plus topical imiquimod. Assay used: immunoSEQ multiplex PCR; TCRdb lists only in-frame clones, some missing. The sample records roughly 34,000 clones, 81% being singletons. Findings of the study overall: Of all patients, 93.3% showed vaccine-induced immune responses.

Trimming left V 0 bases short and J 9 bases short, with 3 bases between. Germline lookup yields CDR1 SGHNT and CDR2 YENEEA. CDR3 length: 12 residues. This chain connects TRBV11-3 to TRBJ1-6; D call uncertain. The sample in question was PBMCs, obtained from a glioma patient whose treatment included an IDH1 peptide vaccine. The TCR comes from a man aged 45-65 years with glioma. The CDR3 spells CASSLDLSPLHF. The CDR3 DNA reads as TGTGCCAGCAGCTTAGATCTTTCACCCCTCCACTTT.